The 28 T cell receptor beta chains in this list originate from one sample, sequenced in a study of cytomegalovirus exposure and HLA in healthy donors. PCR was performed using 60 Vbeta and 13 Jbeta primers. Produced via immunoSEQ multiplex PCR; TCRdb's table is partial and in-frame only. The data contain under 150,000 clones, roughly 80% of them singletons. Sequenced sample: PBMCs. The receptors come from a woman aged 25 to 39 in good health and CMV-seropositive.

The CDR3 loop reads CASSTQETQYF. The CDR3 coding sequence is TGCGCCAGCAGCACTCAAGAGACCCAGTACTTC. The chain joins TRBV5-1 to TRBJ2-5; no firm D call. CDR3 length: 11 amino acids. From germline, CDR1 is SGHRS and CDR2 YFSETQ. V lost 4 bases, J lost 2 bases, and 3 bases lay in between.

A single count supports this clone. The genes are TRBV4-2 and TRBJ2-3, with 13 positions matching TRBD2. The CDR3 is 18 residues long. The junction had 4 bases not matched to a gene; V was cut back by 0 bases and J by 1 base. Germline V gene lookup returns CDR1 LGHNA and CDR2 YNFKEQ. The CDR3 DNA reads TGTGCCAGCAGCCAAGAACTAGCGGGAGGGCCGGGCACAGATACGCAGTATTTT. This encodes CASSQELAGGPGTDTQYF.

The rearrangement joins TRBV15 to TRBJ1-2; D uncertain. Trimming removed 0 bases from V and 4 bases from J, with 9 bases in between. Germline lookup yields CDR1 LNHNV and CDR2 YYDKDF (reference sequence). The CDR3 has 14 residues. As DNA, the CDR3 is TGTGCCACCAGCAGAGAAGGCAGGCTCTATGGCTACACCTTC. Encoded protein: CATSREGRLYGYTF.

The rearrangement links TRBV11-2 to TRBJ2-7, with 10 bases fitting TRBD2. From germline, CDR1 is SGHAT and CDR2 FQNNGV. This CDR3 region has 16 residues. The ends lost 2 bases at V and 2 bases at J; junction bases unmatched: 6. The CDR3 DNA reads as TGTGCCAGCAGCTTAAAACGGACTAGCGGTGCCTACGAGCAGTACTTC. This translates into CASSLKRTSGAYEQYF.

This clone was observed a few times. The junction shows a germline mismatch at one end, possibly a read error. CDR3 sequence reads: CSSSSGQLKGDTEAFF. The CDR3 nucleotides read TGTTCCAGCAGCTCGGGACAGTTGAAAGGGGACACTGAAGCTTTCTTT. The chain carries TRBV7-9 and TRBJ1-1; TRBD1 aligns across 7 bases. Germline-derived CDR1 and CDR2 are SEHNR and FQNEAQ (reference sequence). This CDR3 has 16 residues.

The V call is TRBV6-1, the J call TRBJ1-6, with 8 bases aligning to TRBD1. With 2 bases clipped from V and 10 bases from J, the junction kept 16 bases outside the gene matches. Germline CDR1 MNHNS, CDR2 SASEGT. The CDR3 loop spans 18 amino acids. The CDR3 loop is CASSEMFIVGQGASPLHF. DNA of the CDR3: TGTGCCAGCAGTGAAATGTTTATTGTAGGACAGGGTGCCTCACCCCTCCACTTT.

V is TRBV5-6 and J is TRBJ1-3; TRBD1 might be the D (6 bases). The germline V gene encodes CDR1 SGHDT and CDR2 YYEEEE. Between the trimmed V and J ends, which lost 4 bases and 4 bases, there was a span of 9 bases. The CDR3 extends over 13 amino acids. Here the CDR3 reads CASSPGHGNTIYF. The CDR3 DNA follows: TGTGCCAGCAGCCCGGGACACGGAAACACCATATATTTT.

As for this clone: One end of the junction does not line up with germline, which may come from a read error. The gene calls are TRBV7-9 and TRBJ2-3; 10 nucleotides agree with TRBD2. Germline V gives CDR1 SEHNR, CDR2 FQNEAQ (reference sequence). The CDR3 covers 16 residues. The DNA of the CDR3 is TGTTCCAGCAGCTTAGCTGTAGCGGGGGGTACAGATACGCAGTATTTT. Amino acid sequence: CSSSLAVAGGTDTQYF.

The chain combines TRBV13 with TRBJ2-7; possible D gene TRBD1, 6 bases. The CDR3 is made up of 13 amino acids. V was cut by 5 bases and J by 3 bases, with 11 bases left in between. In germline, CDR1 is PRHDT, CDR2 FYEKMQ (reference sequence). CDR3 region: CASSPTDSYEQYF. CDR3 sequence (DNA): TGTGCCAGCAGCCCAACGGACAGCTACGAGCAGTACTTC.

The chain is built from TRBV5-1 and TRBJ1-1; D is unresolved. CDR3 length: 13 amino acids. The ends were cut back, 5 bases at V and 1 base at J, with 9 bases in the middle. The germline V gene encodes CDR1 SGHRS and CDR2 YFSETQ. The CDR3 is CASSIGRNTEAFF. The CDR3 region has the DNA TGCGCCAGCAGTATAGGGAGGAACACTGAAGCTTTCTTT.

This chain links TRBV25-1 with TRBJ2-5; 12 bases agree with TRBD2. Trimming took 2 bases from V and 4 from J; bases not matched to a gene: 5. From germline, CDR1 is MGHDK and CDR2 SYGVNS. There are 16 residues in the CDR3. CDR3 amino acids: CASSERRLAGVETQYF. The CDR3 coding sequence is TGTGCCAGCAGTGAAAGGCGACTAGCGGGAGTAGAGACCCAGTACTTC.

J is TRBJ2-7 and V is TRBV5-1; D might be TRBD1 (6 bases). Trimming left V 4 bases short and J 0 bases short, with 11 bases between. The CDR3 covers 14 residues. Germline V gene lookup returns CDR1 SGHRS and CDR2 YFSETQ. The CDR3 DNA follows: TGCGCCAGCAGCACTAGGGACAACTCCTACGAGCAGTACTTC. Protein product: CASSTRDNSYEQYF.

The chain employs TRBV5-1 and TRBJ2-1; tentatively, D is TRBD2 (5 bases). The CDR3 runs to 12 residues. The germline V gene has CDR1 SGHRS and CDR2 YFSETQ. Trimming shortened V by 3 bases and J by 8 bases, and 9 bases separated the two germline ends. The chain's CDR3 is CASSSLLDEQFF. CDR3 coding DNA: TGCGCCAGCAGCTCCCTACTAGATGAGCAGTTCTTC.

The chain carries TRBV7-3 and TRBJ2-2; perhaps TRBD2 as D (5 bases). This CDR3 comprises 16 residues. Trimming took 3 bases from V and 6 from J, leaving 17 bases between them. Germline assignment: CDR1 SGHTA and CDR2 FQGTGA. CDR3 amino acids: CASSLDGGLGSGELFF. In nucleotides, the CDR3 is TGTGCCAGCAGCTTGGACGGAGGATTGGGATCCGGGGAGCTGTTTTTT.

The chain employs TRBV6-5 and TRBJ1-5; TRBD1 is a possible D gene (6 bases). V was pared by 5 bases and J by 7 bases, with 15 bases between. Per the germline V gene, CDR1 is MNHEY and CDR2 is SVGAGI. The CDR3 loop spans 14 amino acids. CDR3 in amino acids: CASSHQWDKQPQHF. The CDR3 nucleotides read TGTGCCAGCAGTCACCAATGGGACAAGCAGCCCCAGCATTTT.

This clone has only a few counts. V is TRBV5-1 and J is TRBJ2-4, with 8 bases lining up with TRBD1. The V and J ends lost 1 base and 0 bases, in that order; junction bases with no gene match: 9. Germline CDR1 reads SGHRS; CDR2 reads YFSETQ. This CDR3 region has 18 residues. CDR3 in DNA: TGCGCCAGCAGCTTGTTTTCGACAGGGGTTTTAGCCAAAAACATTCAGTACTTC. It translates to CASSLFSTGVLAKNIQYF.

The chain links TRBV18 to TRBJ1-5, with TRBD1 as a possible D gene (5 bases). The CDR3 spans 15 residues. From germline, CDR1 is KGHSH and CDR2 LQKENI. The V end lost 0 bases, the J end lost 3 bases, and 9 bases lay between the germline ends. CDR3 sequence reads: CASSPPPGVNQPQHF. The DNA of the CDR3 is TGTGCCAGCTCACCACCGCCGGGGGTCAATCAGCCCCAGCATTTT.

This rearrangement joins TRBV27 to TRBJ1-4; 9 positions agree with TRBD1. Looked up from germline, CDR1 is MNHEY and CDR2 is SMNVEV (reference sequence). V trimming: 5 bases; J trimming: 7 bases; junction bases outside the gene matches: 11. This CDR3 comprises 16 residues. CDR3 DNA: TGTGCCAGCAGTCTCACGCCCGGGACAGGGATTGAAAAACTGTTTTTT. It is translated as CASSLTPGTGIEKLFF.

This clone was seen only once. This sequence joins TRBV25-1 and TRBJ1-4, with D unresolved. Germline-derived CDR1 and CDR2 are MGHDK and SYGVNS. The CDR3 has 14 residues. V lost 3 bases, J lost 1 base, and 6 bases lay in between. In DNA form, the CDR3 reads TGTGCCAGCAGTGATGTCCGAACTAATGAAAAACTGTTTTTT. Encoded protein: CASSDVRTNEKLFF.

The chain uses TRBV6-5 and TRBJ1-1, with 8 bases fitting TRBD1. From germline, CDR1 is MNHEY and CDR2 SVGAGI. Trimming took 6 bases from V and 5 from J; bases not matched to a gene: 8. The CDR3 is made up of 14 amino acids. The CDR3: CASSPTGVGTEAFF. In DNA form, the CDR3 reads TGTGCCAGCAGCCCGACAGGGGTTGGGACTGAAGCTTTCTTT.

The chain carries TRBV13 and TRBJ2-3; the match to TRBD1 covers 7 bases. From germline, CDR1 is PRHDT and CDR2 FYEKMQ (reference sequence). This CDR3 spans 14 amino acids. V was pared by 5 bases and J by 4 bases, with 6 bases of the junction left unmatched. CDR3 loop: CASSPPGQSDTQYF. CDR3 DNA: TGTGCCAGCAGCCCCCCGGGACAGTCAGATACGCAGTATTTT.

The chain links TRBV2 to TRBJ2-3, with 12 bases aligning to TRBD2. Per germline, CDR1 SNHLY and CDR2 FYNNEI. CDR3 length: 19 amino acids. The trim removed 6 bases at V and 0 bases at J, leaving 13 bases unmatched. Here the CDR3 DNA reads TGTGCCAGCAGAGGACAACTAGCGGGGGGCCGACCTAGCACAGATACGCAGTATTTT. This sequence encodes CASRGQLAGGRPSTDTQYF.

V is TRBV9 and J is TRBJ1-3; D not resolved. V lost 4 bases and J 1 base, leaving 12 bases between the germline ends. CDR1 and CDR2 from the germline V gene are SGDLS and YYNGEE. The CDR3 covers 15 residues. The CDR3 coding sequence is TGTGCCAGCAGCACCCTCGCGGCGTCTGGAAACACCATATATTTT. Protein: CASSTLAASGNTIYF.

The rearrangement joins TRBV19 to TRBJ1-1, with 7 bases fitting TRBD1. Germline lookup yields CDR1 LNHDA and CDR2 SQIVND (reference sequence). Germline trimming cut 3 bases from V and 5 bases from J; bases unmatched to any gene: 6. This CDR3 is built from 14 residues. DNA of the CDR3: TGTGCCAGTAGTATGGGCAGGGGGATTACTGAAGCTTTCTTT. Translation: CASSMGRGITEAFF.

In its sample, this clone was seen a few times. V is TRBV9 and J is TRBJ1-6; D is undetermined. Trimming stripped 3 bases from V and 0 bases from J, with 7 bases between. The length of the CDR3 is 15 residues. Germline lookup yields CDR1 SGDLS and CDR2 YYNGEE. CDR3 in amino acids: CASSAESSYNSPLHF. The CDR3 DNA sequence: TGTGCCAGCAGCGCCGAGAGCTCCTATAATTCACCCCTCCACTTT.

The genes are TRBV30 and TRBJ1-5; a possible D gene is TRBD1 (6 bases). The V end was cut by 2 bases, the J end by 6 bases, with 17 bases between. Germline CDR1 is GTSNPN and CDR2 is SVGIG (reference sequence). The CDR3 loop spans 15 amino acids. The CDR3 here is CAWSKGGGVTQPQHF. CDR3 in DNA: TGTGCCTGGAGTAAAGGGGGAGGGGTGACTCAGCCCCAGCATTTT.

J is TRBJ1-6 and V is TRBV30; D is unclear. The CDR3 has 12 amino acids. V lost 4 bases to trimming and J lost 7 bases, with 8 bases between them. Germline CDR1 GTSNPN, CDR2 SVGIG (reference sequence). In nucleotides, the CDR3 is TGTGCCTGGAAGCGCCAAAATTCACCCCTCCACTTT. This encodes CAWKRQNSPLHF.

The rearrangement joins TRBV11-3 to TRBJ2-7, with D possibly matching TRBD1 (5 bases). CDR1 is SGHNT and CDR2 is YENEEA in the germline V gene. The ends were cut back, 5 bases at V and 3 bases at J, with 11 bases in the middle. The length of the CDR3 is 13 residues. The CDR3 is CASSLQTGYEQYF. For the CDR3, the DNA is TGTGCCAGCAGCCTTCAAACAGGCTACGAGCAGTACTTC.